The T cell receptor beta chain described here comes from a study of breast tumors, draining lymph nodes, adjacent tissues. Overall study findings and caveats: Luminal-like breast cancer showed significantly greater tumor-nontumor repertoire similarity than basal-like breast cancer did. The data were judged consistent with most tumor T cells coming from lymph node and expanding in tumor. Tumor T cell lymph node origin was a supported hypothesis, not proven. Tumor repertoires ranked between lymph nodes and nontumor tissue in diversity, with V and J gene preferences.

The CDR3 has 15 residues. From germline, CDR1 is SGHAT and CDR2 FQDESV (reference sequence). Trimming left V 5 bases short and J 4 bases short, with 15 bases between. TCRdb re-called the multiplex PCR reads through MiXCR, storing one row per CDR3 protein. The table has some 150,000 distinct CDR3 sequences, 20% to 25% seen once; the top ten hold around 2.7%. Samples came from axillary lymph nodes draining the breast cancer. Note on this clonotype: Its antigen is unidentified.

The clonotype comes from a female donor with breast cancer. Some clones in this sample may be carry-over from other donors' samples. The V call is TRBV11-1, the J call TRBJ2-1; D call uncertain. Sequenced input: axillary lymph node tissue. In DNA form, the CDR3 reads TGTGCCAGCAGCCGACCCAATGGGCCTTACAATGAGCAGTTCTTC. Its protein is CASSRPNGPYNEQFF.